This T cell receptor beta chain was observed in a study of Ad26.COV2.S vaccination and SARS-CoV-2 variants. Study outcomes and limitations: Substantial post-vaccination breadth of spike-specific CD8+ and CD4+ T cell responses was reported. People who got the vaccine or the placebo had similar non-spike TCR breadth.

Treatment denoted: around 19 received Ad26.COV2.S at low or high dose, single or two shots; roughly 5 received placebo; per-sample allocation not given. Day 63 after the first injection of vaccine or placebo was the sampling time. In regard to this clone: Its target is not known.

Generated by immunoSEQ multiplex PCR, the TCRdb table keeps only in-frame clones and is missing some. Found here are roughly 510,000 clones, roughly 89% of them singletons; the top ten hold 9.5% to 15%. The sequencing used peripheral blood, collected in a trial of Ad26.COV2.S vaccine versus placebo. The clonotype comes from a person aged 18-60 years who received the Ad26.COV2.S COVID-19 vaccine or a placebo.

The DNA for the CDR3 is TGCGCCAGCAGCTTGACGGGACTAGCGCACACAGATACGCAGTATTTT. It codes for CASSLTGLAHTDTQYF. V gene TRBV5-1 combines with J gene TRBJ2-3; 10 bases agree with TRBD2. Germline-derived CDR1 and CDR2 are SGHRS and YFSETQ. The CDR3 sequence is 16 residues long. The V segment lost 1 base and the J segment 2 bases; nucleotides outside the gene matches: 4.